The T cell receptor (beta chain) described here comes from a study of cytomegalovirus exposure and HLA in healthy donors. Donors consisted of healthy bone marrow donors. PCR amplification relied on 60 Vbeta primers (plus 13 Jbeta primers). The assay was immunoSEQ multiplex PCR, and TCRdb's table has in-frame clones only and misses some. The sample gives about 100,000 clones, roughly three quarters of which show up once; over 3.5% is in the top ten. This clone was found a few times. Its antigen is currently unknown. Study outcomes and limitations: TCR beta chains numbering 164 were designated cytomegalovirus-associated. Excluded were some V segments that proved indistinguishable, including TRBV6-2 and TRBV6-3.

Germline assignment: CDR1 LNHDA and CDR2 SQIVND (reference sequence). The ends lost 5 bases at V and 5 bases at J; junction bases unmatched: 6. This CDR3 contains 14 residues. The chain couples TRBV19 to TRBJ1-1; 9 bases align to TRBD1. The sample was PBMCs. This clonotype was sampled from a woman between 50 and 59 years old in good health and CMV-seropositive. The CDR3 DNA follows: TGTGCCAGTAGTGGAACAGGGGGCGCAACTGAAGCTTTCTTT. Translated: CASSGTGGATEAFF.